Presented here are 26 T cell receptor beta chains from one specimen sequenced in a study of T-cell memory formation after mild COVID-19. TCRdb reprocessed the 5' RACE reads with MiXCR, giving one entry per CDR3 protein. This table holds 200,000 to 250,000 distinct CDR3 sequences, around 17% found once. The source material was PBMCs or a T cell subset sorted from them (not recorded which). The receptors derive from a man between 18 and 29 years old who had mild COVID-19 (a few samples of this study predate the infection). Cell type and time point are not known.

The chain uses TRBV3-1 and TRBJ2-3; maybe TRBD1 (7 bases). The V and J ends lost 1 base and 3 bases respectively, with 11 bases between them. CDR1 and CDR2 from the germline V gene are LGHDT and YNNKEL (reference sequence). The CDR3 contains 15 residues. CDR3 sequence: CASSQVPGGTDTQYF. The DNA for the CDR3 is TGTGCCAGCAGCCAAGTCCCAGGGGGGACAGATACGCAGTATTTT.

The table lists this clonotype with a few counts. This chain joins TRBV12-3 or TRBV12-4 and TRBJ2-7; tentative D call: TRBD1 (5 bases). Trimming left V 6 bases short and J 6 bases short, with 12 bases between. The CDR3 extends over 12 amino acids. CDR3 bases: TGTGCCAGCAGGTTCGGAAGGGGCGAGCAGTACTTC. It is translated as CASRFGRGEQYF.

This chain uses TRBV7-2 with TRBJ2-7; the match to TRBD2 covers 9 bases. In germline, CDR1 is SGHTA, CDR2 FQGNSA. This CDR3 has 15 amino acids. V shed 3 bases, J shed 2 bases, and the junction held 5 bases outside the gene matches. The CDR3 DNA sequence: TGTGCCAGCAGCTTGTTCGGCGGGGGGGCCTACGAGCAGTACTTC. This encodes CASSLFGGGAYEQYF.

The J gene is TRBJ1-1, the V gene TRBV9; the D is unclear. The CDR3 totals 13 residues. Germline V gene data show CDR1 as SGDLS and CDR2 as YYNGEE. Trimming took off 2 bases at V and 0 bases at J, with 5 bases between the two ends. For the CDR3, the DNA is TGTGCCAGCAGCGTCTCGATGAACACTGAAGCTTTCTTT. It translates to CASSVSMNTEAFF.

V is TRBV28 and J is TRBJ1-4; a possible D gene is TRBD1 (5 bases). Germline V gene sequence: CDR1 MDHEN, CDR2 SYDVKM. The V and J ends lost 5 bases and 4 bases respectively, with 11 bases between them. This CDR3 has 14 residues. The CDR3 sequence: CASSPEGFNEKLFF. Written as DNA, the CDR3 is TGTGCCAGCAGTCCAGAGGGGTTTAATGAAAAACTGTTTTTT.

This clonotype was counted between two and nine times. The rearrangement links TRBV12-3 or TRBV12-4 to TRBJ2-4; the D gene is possibly TRBD2 (5 bases). V lost 3 bases to trimming and J lost 8 bases, with 5 bases between them. The CDR3 has 11 residues. CDR3 sequence: CASSFGDIQYF. CDR3 DNA: TGTGCCAGCAGTTTCGGGGACATTCAGTACTTC.

This clonotype has only a few counts. The V and J genes are TRBV29-1 and TRBJ1-4; D not certain. CDR3 length equals 13 residues. Looked up from germline, CDR1 is SQVTM and CDR2 is ANQGSEA. V shed 4 bases and J shed 5 bases, with 11 bases lying between them. For the CDR3, the DNA is TGCAGCGTTGCGCCAGGACTAAATGAAAAACTGTTTTTT. This gives the protein CSVAPGLNEKLFF.

The rearrangement links TRBV7-2 to TRBJ2-5; 9 bases line up with TRBD2. J gave up 2 bases and V 3 bases, and 4 bases lay outside the gene matches. CDR1 SGHTA and CDR2 FQGNSA come from the germline V gene. The CDR3 covers 15 residues. The CDR3 DNA reads as TGTGCCAGCAGCTTCCAGCGGGGGGAGCAAGAGACCCAGTACTTC. Its protein is CASSFQRGEQETQYF. The full variable domain, completed using reference TRBV7-2 and TRBJ2-5, is GAGVSQSPSNKVTEKGKDVELRCDPISGHTALYWYRQSLGQGLEFLIYFQGNSAPDKSGLPSDRFSAERTGGSVSTLTIQRTQQEDSAVYLCASSFQRGEQETQYFGPGTRLLVL.

Comment on this clonotype: The CDR3 carries no conserved terminal phenylalanine or tryptophan, so it likely arises from a read error. The chain carries TRBV7-9 and TRBJ1-5; no reliable D call. This CDR3 is built from 15 residues. V lost 0 bases, J lost 7 bases, and 13 bases lay in between. CDR1 is SEHNR, CDR2 FQNEAQ, per germline (reference sequence). The CDR3 sequence is CASSLAGEGPQPQHI. For the CDR3, the DNA is TGTGCCAGCAGCTTAGCCGGAGAAGGGCCCCAGCCCCAGCATATT.

This clonotype was observed a handful of times. The chain links TRBV5-1 to TRBJ1-1; D might be TRBD1 (5 bases). Trimming cost V 2 bases and J 5 bases, with 13 bases left between them. Germline V gives CDR1 SGHRS, CDR2 YFSETQ. The CDR3 runs to 14 residues. CDR3 DNA: TGCGCCAGCAGCTTCTCAGGGAGGGGTACTGAAGCTTTCTTT. This translates into CASSFSGRGTEAFF. Filled out from reference TRBV5-1 and TRBJ1-1, the complete variable domain reads KAGVTQTPRYLIKTRGQQVTLSCSPISGHRSVSWYQQTPGQGLQFLFEYFSETQRNKGNFPGRFSGRQFSNSRSEMNVSTLELGDSALYLCASSFSGRGTEAFFGQGTRLTVV.

The chain has TRBV6-1 and TRBJ1-5; D is undetermined. V lost 1 base and J lost 6, with 10 bases in between. This CDR3 has 14 amino acids. In germline, CDR1 is MNHNS, CDR2 SASEGT. CDR3: CASSEGEIVQPQHF. Written as DNA, the CDR3 is TGTGCCAGCAGTGAAGGAGAGATTGTTCAGCCCCAGCATTTT.

The CDR3 is CASSLGLMGTQYF. Here the CDR3 DNA reads TGTGCCAGCAGCTTGGGACTCATGGGGACCCAGTACTTC. V is TRBV5-6 and J is TRBJ2-5; D is unresolved. The germline V gene has CDR1 SGHDT and CDR2 YYEEEE. V was pared by 0 bases and J by 7 bases, with 10 bases between. CDR3 length equals 13 residues.

This clonotype occurred a few times. V usage is TRBV5-1 and J usage is TRBJ2-7, with D tentatively TRBD2 (5 bases). Between the trimmed V and J ends, which lost 0 bases and 1 base, there was a span of 14 bases. The CDR3 length is 16 residues. Germline CDR1 reads SGHRS; CDR2 reads YFSETQ. The CDR3 loop is CASSLGPGFQSYEQYF. The CDR3 bases are TGCGCCAGCAGCTTGGGCCCGGGATTCCAATCCTACGAGCAGTACTTC. Filled out from reference TRBV5-1 and TRBJ2-7, the complete variable domain reads KAGVTQTPRYLIKTRGQQVTLSCSPISGHRSVSWYQQTPGQGLQFLFEYFSETQRNKGNFPGRFSGRQFSNSRSEMNVSTLELGDSALYLCASSLGPGFQSYEQYFGPGTRLTVT.

The CDR3 nucleotides read TGTGCCAGCAGCTACGGGTCTATGGTCGGCGATGAGCAGTTCTTC. This codes for CASSYGSMVGDEQFF. The gene calls are TRBV7-3 and TRBJ2-1; D call uncertain. Germline assignment: CDR1 SGHTA and CDR2 FQGTGA. V lost 4 bases and J lost 8, with 18 bases in between. CDR3 size: 15 residues.

In this sample, this clonotype turned up a few times. The chain employs TRBV2 and TRBJ2-7; the D is unclear. The V end was cut by 5 bases, the J end by 5 bases, with 7 bases between. This CDR3 has 11 residues. The germline CDR1 and CDR2 sequences are SNHLY and FYNNEI. In nucleotides, the CDR3 is TGTGCCAGCAGTTATGTGGACGAGCAGTACTTC. As protein: CASSYVDEQYF.

The chain links TRBV5-5 to TRBJ1-1, with D tentatively TRBD1 (6 bases). CDR3 length: 16 amino acids. Germline V gene sequence: CDR1 SGHKS, CDR2 YYEKEE (reference sequence). Trimming pared 6 bases from V and 1 base from J, leaving 19 bases between. This CDR3 reads CASTLGHRVGNTEAFF. DNA of the CDR3: TGTGCCAGCACCCTGGGACACAGGGTCGGGAACACTGAAGCTTTCTTT.

As DNA, the CDR3 is TGCAGTGCTAGAGGACGGGGGGGGTATACAGATACGCAGTATTTT. It yields the protein CSARGRGGYTDTQYF. J is TRBJ2-3 and V is TRBV20-1, with 8 bases fitting TRBD2. Germline V gives CDR1 DFQATT, CDR2 SNEGSKA (reference sequence). This CDR3 has 15 amino acids. V shed 1 base, J shed 3 bases, and the junction held 6 bases outside the gene matches.

This clonotype was seen more than once but under ten times. The chain has TRBV11-2 and TRBJ2-4; a possible D gene is TRBD2 (5 bases). The CDR3 is 14 amino acids. V was pared by 0 bases and J by 7 bases, with 10 bases between. CDR1 is SGHAT and CDR2 is FQNNGV in the germline V gene. CDR3 coding DNA: TGTGCCAGCAGCTTAGAGCTAGGCGGGAACATTCAGTACTTC. Residues: CASSLELGGNIQYF.

The chain is built from TRBV20-1 and TRBJ2-1; D may match TRBD1 or TRBD2 (6 bases each). This CDR3 is 14 amino acids long. CDR1 and CDR2 from the germline V gene are DFQATT and SNEGSKA (reference sequence). Written as DNA, the CDR3 is TGCGGACAGAGTGGGGGGCGTTCCTACAATGAGCAGTTCTTC. As protein: CGQSGGRSYNEQFF.

This chain connects TRBV21-1 to TRBJ1-2. TRBV21-1 is a recognized pseudogene. The CDR3 runs 13 residues. CDR3 sequence (DNA): TGTGCCAGCAGCGGAACGGGTGGGGATGGCTACACCTTC. Encoded protein: CASSGTGGDGYTF.

The CDR3 DNA reads TGCAGCGTTTTGTTAAGGGGGCTTGACACTGAAGCTTTCTTT. It is translated as CSVLLRGLDTEAFF. V is TRBV29-1 and J is TRBJ1-1; 7 bases are shared with TRBD1. The ends lost 5 bases at V and 3 bases at J; junction bases unmatched: 9. The CDR3 is made up of 14 amino acids. Germline V CDR1 and CDR2: SQVTM, ANQGSEA.

V and J are TRBV7-2 and TRBJ2-5; D is ambiguous. The ends were cut back, 5 bases at V and 0 bases at J, with 13 bases in the middle. CDR1 is SGHTA, CDR2 FQGNSA, per germline. There are 15 residues in the CDR3. The CDR3 DNA reads TGTGCCAGCAGCCAAATGGCCACATACCAAGAGACCCAGTACTTC. Translated, it gives CASSQMATYQETQYF.

This clonotype was detected only a few times. The chain carries TRBV24-1 and TRBJ1-2; no clear D gene. The V gene's germline CDR1 is KGHDR and CDR2 SFDVKD. The CDR3 is 16 residues long. Trimming pared 0 bases from V and 3 bases from J, leaving 13 bases between. This CDR3 reads CATSDLYPGVHYGYTF. For the CDR3, the DNA is TGTGCCACCAGTGATTTGTATCCAGGAGTCCACTATGGCTACACCTTC.

V is TRBV5-1 and J is TRBJ2-7, with TRBD1 matching 7 bases. This CDR3 comprises 14 residues. Germline CDR1 reads SGHRS; CDR2 reads YFSETQ. V lost 6 bases, J lost 6 bases, and 12 bases stayed unmatched. The CDR3 bases are TGCGCCAGCACCTGGGGACCCACAGGGGTCGAGCAGTACTTC. It is translated as CASTWGPTGVEQYF.

V is TRBV7-2 and J is TRBJ2-7; the match to TRBD2 covers 7 bases. The CDR3 contains 15 residues. Trimming at V came to 3 bases and at J to 3 bases, leaving 8 bases not matched to a gene. Germline loops: CDR1 SGHTA, CDR2 FQGNSA. The DNA of the CDR3 is TGTGCCAGCAGCTTTGGCCGGGACTATATCTACGAGCAGTACTTC. As protein: CASSFGRDYIYEQYF.

This clonotype was detected many times. The chain combines TRBV5-1 with TRBJ2-1; D ambiguous. With 0 bases removed from V and 2 bases from J, the gap between germline ends came to 3 bases. Germline CDR1 SGHRS, CDR2 YFSETQ. The CDR3 runs to 13 residues. The CDR3, as DNA: TGCGCCAGCAGCTTGGACACCTACAATGAGCAGTTCTTC. The encoded protein is CASSLDTYNEQFF.